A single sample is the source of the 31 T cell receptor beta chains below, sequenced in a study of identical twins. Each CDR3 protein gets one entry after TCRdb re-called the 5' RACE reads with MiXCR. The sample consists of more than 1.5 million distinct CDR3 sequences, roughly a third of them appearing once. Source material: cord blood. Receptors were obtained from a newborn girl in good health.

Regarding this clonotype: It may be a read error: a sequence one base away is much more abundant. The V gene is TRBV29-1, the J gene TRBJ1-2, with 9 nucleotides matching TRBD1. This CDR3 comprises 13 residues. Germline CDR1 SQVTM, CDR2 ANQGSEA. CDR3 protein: CSIETGGVYGYTF. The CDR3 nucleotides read TGCAGCATTGAAACAGGGGGCGTCTATGGCTACACCTTC.

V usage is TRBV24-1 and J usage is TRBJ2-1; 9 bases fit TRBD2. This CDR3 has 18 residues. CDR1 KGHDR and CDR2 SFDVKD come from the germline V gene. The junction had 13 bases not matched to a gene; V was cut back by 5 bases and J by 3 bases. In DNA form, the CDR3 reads TGTGCCACCAGTGTGAGGGTAGCGGGAGATCGGGGCTACAATGAGCAGTTCTTC. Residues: CATSVRVAGDRGYNEQFF.

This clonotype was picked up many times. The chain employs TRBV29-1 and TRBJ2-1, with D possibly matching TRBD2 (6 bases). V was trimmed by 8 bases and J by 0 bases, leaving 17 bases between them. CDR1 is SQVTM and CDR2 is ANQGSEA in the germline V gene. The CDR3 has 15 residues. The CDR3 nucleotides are TGCAGCTCACGCCAGGCGGGGCCCTCCTACAATGAGCAGTTCTTC. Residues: CSSRQAGPSYNEQFF.

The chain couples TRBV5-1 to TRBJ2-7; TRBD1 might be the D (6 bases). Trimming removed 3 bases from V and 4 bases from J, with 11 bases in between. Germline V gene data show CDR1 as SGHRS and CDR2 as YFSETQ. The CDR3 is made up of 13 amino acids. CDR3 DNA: TGCGCCAGCAGCTGGTCGACAGGATACGAGCAGTACTTC. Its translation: CASSWSTGYEQYF.

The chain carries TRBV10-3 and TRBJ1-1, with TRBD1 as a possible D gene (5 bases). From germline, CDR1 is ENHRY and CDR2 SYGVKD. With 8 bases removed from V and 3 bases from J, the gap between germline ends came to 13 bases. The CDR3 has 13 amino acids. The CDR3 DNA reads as TGTGCCATCTCACAGGAGAGGTACACTGAAGCTTTCTTT. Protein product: CAISQERYTEAFF.

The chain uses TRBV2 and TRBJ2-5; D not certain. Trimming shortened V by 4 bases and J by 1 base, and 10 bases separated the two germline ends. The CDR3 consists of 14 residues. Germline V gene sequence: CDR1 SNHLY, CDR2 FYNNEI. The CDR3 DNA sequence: TGTGCCAGCAGTGTCTTCGGAACCCAAGAGACCCAGTACTTC. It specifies CASSVFGTQETQYF.

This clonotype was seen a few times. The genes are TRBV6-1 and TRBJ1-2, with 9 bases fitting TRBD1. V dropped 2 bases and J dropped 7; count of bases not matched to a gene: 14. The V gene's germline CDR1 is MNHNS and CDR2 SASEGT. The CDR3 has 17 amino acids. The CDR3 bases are TGTGCCAGCAGTGAAACGCCCGGACGACAGGGGGTGCGTGGCTACACCTTC. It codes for CASSETPGRQGVRGYTF.

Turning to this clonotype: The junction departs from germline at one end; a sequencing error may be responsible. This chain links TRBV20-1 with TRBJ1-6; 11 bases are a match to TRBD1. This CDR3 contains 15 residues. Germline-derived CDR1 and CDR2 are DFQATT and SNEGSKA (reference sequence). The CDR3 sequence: CSATGQGGYNSPPHF. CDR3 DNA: TGCAGTGCCACGGGACAGGGGGGCTATAATTCACCCCCCCACTTT.

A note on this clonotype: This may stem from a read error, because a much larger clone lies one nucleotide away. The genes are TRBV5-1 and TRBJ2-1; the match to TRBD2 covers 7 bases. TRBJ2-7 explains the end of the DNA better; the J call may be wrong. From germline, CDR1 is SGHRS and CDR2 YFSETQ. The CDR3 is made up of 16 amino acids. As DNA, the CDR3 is TGCGCCAGCTGGGAGGGTAGCCGAATCTCCTACAATGAGCAGTACTTC. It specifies CASWEGSRISYNEQYF.

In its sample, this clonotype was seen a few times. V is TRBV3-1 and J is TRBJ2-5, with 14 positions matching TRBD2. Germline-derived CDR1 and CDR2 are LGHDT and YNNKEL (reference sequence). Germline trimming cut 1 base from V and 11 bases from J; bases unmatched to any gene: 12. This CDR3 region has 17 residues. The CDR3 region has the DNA TGTGCCAGCAGCCAAGTGGGGACTAGCGGGAGTAGAAATGAGCAGTACTTC. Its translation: CASSQVGTSGSRNEQYF.

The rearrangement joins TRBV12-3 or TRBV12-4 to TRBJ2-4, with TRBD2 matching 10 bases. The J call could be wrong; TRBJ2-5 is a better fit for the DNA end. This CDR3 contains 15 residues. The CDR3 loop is CASSLAASGGETQYF. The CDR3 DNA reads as TGTGCCAGCAGTTTAGCGGCTAGCGGGGGAGAGACCCAGTACTTC.

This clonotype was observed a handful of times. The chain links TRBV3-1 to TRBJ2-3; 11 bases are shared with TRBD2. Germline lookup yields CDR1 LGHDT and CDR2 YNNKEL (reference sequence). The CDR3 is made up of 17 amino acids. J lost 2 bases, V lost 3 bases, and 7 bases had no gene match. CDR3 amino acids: CASSQTSGVSLTDTQYF. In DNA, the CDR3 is TGTGCCAGCAGCCAGACTAGCGGGGTTTCTCTCACAGATACGCAGTATTTT.

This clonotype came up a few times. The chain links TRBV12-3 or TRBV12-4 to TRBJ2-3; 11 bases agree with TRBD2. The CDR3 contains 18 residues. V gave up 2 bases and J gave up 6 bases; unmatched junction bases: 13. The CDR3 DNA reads TGTGCCAGCAGTTTACGGACTATAGCGGGAGGGCCTAGGGATACGCAGTATTTT. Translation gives CASSLRTIAGGPRDTQYF.

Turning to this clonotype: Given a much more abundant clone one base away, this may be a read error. This CDR3 reads CASSYNPGIYEQYF. CDR3 sequence (DNA): TGTGCCAGCAGTTACAACCCAGGGATCTACGAGCAGTACTTC. This chain uses TRBV6-5 with TRBJ2-7, with D possibly being TRBD1 (5 bases). V gave up 2 bases and J gave up 3 bases, with 11 bases separating them. The CDR3 spans 14 residues. The germline CDR1 and CDR2 sequences are MNHEY and SVGAGI.

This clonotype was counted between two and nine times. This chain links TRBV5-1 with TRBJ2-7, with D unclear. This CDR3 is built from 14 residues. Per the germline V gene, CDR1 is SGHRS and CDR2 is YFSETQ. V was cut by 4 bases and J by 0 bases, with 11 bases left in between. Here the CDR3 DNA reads TGCGCCAGCAGCCCCACGGCCGGCTCCTACGAGCAGTACTTC. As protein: CASSPTAGSYEQYF.

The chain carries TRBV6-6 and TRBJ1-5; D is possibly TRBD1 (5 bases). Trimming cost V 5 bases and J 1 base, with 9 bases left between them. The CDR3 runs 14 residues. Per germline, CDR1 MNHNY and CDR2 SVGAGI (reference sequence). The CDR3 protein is CASSGDSSNQPQHF. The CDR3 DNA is TGTGCCAGCAGTGGGGACTCCAGCAATCAGCCCCAGCATTTT.

CDR3 amino acids: CASSPRLEQYF. DNA for the CDR3: TGTGCCAGCAGCCCTCGTCTCGAGCAGTACTTC. This sequence joins TRBV11-2 and TRBJ2-5; D call uncertain. The DNA end favors TRBJ2-7, so the J call may be wrong. The CDR3 has 11 amino acids. CDR1 is SGHAT and CDR2 is FQNNGV in the germline V gene.

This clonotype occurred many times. CDR3 sequence: CASSPSGSSGANVLTF. The CDR3 DNA reads TGTGCCAGCAGTCCTAGCGGAAGCTCTGGGGCCAACGTCCTGACTTTC. The chain links TRBV25-1 to TRBJ2-6, with 7 bases lining up with TRBD2. The V gene end was trimmed by 5 bases and the J gene end by 0 bases; junction bases not matched to a gene: 4. Germline V CDR1 and CDR2: MGHDK, SYGVNS. The length of the CDR3 is 16 residues.

Here the CDR3 reads CASSFDVLNQPQHF. CDR3 DNA: TGTGCCAGCAGTTTCGATGTGCTCAATCAGCCCCAGCATTTT. V usage is TRBV28 and J usage is TRBJ1-5; D is unresolved. Germline V lookup: CDR1 MDHEN, CDR2 SYDVKM. The CDR3 covers 14 residues. V lost 3 bases and J lost 3, with 9 bases in between.

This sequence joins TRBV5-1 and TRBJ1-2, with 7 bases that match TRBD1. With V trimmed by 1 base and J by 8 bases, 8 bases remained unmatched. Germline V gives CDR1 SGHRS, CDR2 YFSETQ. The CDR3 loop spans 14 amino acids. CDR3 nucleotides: TGCGCCAGCAGCTTGACAGGGGTCGCATCCGGCTACACCTTC. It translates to CASSLTGVASGYTF.

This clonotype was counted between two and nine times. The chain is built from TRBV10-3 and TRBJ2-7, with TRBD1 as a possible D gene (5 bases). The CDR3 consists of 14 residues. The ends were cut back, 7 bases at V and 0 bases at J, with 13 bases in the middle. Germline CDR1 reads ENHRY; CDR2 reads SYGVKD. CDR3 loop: CAITPTETSYEQYF. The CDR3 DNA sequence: TGTGCCATCACCCCGACAGAGACCTCCTACGAGCAGTACTTC.

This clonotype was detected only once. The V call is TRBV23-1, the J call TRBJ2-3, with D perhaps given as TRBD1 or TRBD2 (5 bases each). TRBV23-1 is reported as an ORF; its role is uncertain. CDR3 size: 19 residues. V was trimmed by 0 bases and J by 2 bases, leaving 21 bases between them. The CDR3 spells CASSQSRAGKAYTTDTQYF. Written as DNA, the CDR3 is TGCGCCAGCAGTCAATCGCGGGCAGGGAAGGCCTACACCACAGATACGCAGTATTTT.

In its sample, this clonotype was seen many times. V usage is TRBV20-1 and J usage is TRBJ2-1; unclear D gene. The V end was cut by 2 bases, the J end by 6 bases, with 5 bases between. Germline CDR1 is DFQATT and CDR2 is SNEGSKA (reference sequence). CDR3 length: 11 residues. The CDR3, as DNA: TGCAGTGCTAGAATCTTCAATGAGCAGTTCTTC. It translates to CSARIFNEQFF.

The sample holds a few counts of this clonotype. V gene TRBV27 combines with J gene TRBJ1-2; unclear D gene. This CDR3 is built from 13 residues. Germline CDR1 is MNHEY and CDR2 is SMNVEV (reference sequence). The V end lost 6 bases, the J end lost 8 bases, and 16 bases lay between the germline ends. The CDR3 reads CASRDSMLVGYTF. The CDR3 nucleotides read TGTGCCAGCAGGGACTCCATGTTGGTCGGCTACACCTTC.

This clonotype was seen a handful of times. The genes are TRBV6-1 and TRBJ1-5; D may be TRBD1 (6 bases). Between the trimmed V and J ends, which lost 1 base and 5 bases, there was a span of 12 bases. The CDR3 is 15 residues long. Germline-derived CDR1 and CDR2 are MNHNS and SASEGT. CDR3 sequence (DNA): TGTGCCAGCAGTGAAGTAGGTCAGGGGTATCAGCCCCAGCATTTT. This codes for CASSEVGQGYQPQHF.

CDR3 in DNA: TGCAGTGCTAGAGATCTGGCACTCCTGGAGACCCAGTACTTC. Amino acids: CSARDLALLETQYF. V is TRBV20-1 and J is TRBJ2-5; D gene ambiguous. Per germline, CDR1 DFQATT and CDR2 SNEGSKA (reference sequence). The CDR3 covers 14 residues. The V gene lost 0 bases and the J gene lost 5 bases, with 13 bases spanning the gap.

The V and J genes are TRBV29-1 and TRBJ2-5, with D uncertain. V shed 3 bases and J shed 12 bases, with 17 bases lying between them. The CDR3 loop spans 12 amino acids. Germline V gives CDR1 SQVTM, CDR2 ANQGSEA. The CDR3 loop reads CSVETPTMSEYF. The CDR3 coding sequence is TGCAGCGTTGAGACCCCAACTATGTCGGAGTACTTC.

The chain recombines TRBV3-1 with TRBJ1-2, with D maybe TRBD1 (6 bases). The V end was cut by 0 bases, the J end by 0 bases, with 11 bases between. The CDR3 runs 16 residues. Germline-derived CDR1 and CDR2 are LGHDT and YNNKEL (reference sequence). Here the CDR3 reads CASSQDWGAANYGYTF. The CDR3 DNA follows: TGTGCCAGCAGCCAAGATTGGGGGGCCGCTAACTATGGCTACACCTTC.

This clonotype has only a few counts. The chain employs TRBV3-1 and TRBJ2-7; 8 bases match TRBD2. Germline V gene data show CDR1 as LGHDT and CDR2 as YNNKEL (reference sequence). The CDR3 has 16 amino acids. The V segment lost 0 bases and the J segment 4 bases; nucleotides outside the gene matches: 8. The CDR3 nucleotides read TGTGCCAGCAGCCAAGATAGATATGGGACTAGTTACGAGCAGTACTTC. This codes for CASSQDRYGTSYEQYF.

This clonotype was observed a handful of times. The CDR3 region has the DNA TGTGCCAGCAGCTTGGGTAGTCAGGACGAGCAGTACTTC. It yields the protein CASSLGSQDEQYF. The gene calls are TRBV5-6 and TRBJ2-5; D unclear. Matching the DNA end better, TRBJ2-7 makes the J call doubtful. The CDR3 sequence is 13 residues long. Germline values: CDR1 SGHDT, CDR2 YYEEEE.

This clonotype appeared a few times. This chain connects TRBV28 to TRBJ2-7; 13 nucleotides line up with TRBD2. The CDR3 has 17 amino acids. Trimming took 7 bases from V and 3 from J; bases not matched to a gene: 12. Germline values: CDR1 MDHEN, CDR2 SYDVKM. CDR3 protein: CASKRTSGRKGDYEQYF. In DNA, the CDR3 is TGTGCCAGCAAACGGACTAGCGGGAGAAAAGGGGACTACGAGCAGTACTTC.